Reported below is one T cell receptor beta chain. Its antigen is currently not known. Nothing much larger sits one base from this clone, and base qualities are not available. Related donors were used in the transplants with nonmyeloablative bone marrow transplantation, and mixed chimerism was transient in the human trials. Unstimulated Tregs (CD4+CD25+CD127-), CD4+ non-Tregs (CD4+CD25-), CD4 and CD8 cells were FACS-sorted from thawed PBMCs. A few combined kidney and bone marrow transplant recipients from the ITN036ST trial were included as patients, and samples were available only from these trial subjects. Healthy control blood was separated into PBMCs by Ficoll density gradient and cryopreserved, and patient PBMCs were collected both before and after transplant. This entry is derived from a study of Tregs in tolerant kidney transplant recipients (dated by TCRdb to the late 2010s). As for the study more broadly: TCRbeta sequencing was used in the study to identify donor-specific regulatory T cells before combined kidney and bone marrow transplantation, and the identified cells were then tracked after transplant.

V loses 3 bases of germline sequence and J loses 2 bases, and the interval between the two ends is 12 bases. The germline V gene yields MNHEY for CDR1 and SVGAGI for CDR2. Taken from cysteine to phenylalanine, the CDR3 has 15 residues. Only the CDR3 region is kept as DNA, spanning 45 bases read in frame from base 1. General conclusions and limits of the study: PCR primers changed over time for some patients, so nucleotide-level comparison across those patients' samples was not possible. The most biologically relevant and donor-specific TCRbeta repertoire appeared to be identified by expanding Tregs with activated donor B cells. Although technical replication error seemed to be minimal, the question of biological reproducibility was not addressed directly. In tolerant patients, donor-specific Tregs expanded more than Tregs overall, which suggests antigen-driven rather than nonspecific expansion. The study was constrained by small patient numbers, and validation of the findings is required in larger populations and under other immunosuppression protocols.

Genomic DNA was extracted from sorted cells with the QIAGEN DNeasy Blood and Tissue Kit for TCRbeta CDR3 sequencing. Through immunoSEQ, high-throughput TCRbeta CDR3 sequencing was done commercially, including PCR amplification with internal controls and bias correction. As for the original processing: A unique productive TCRbeta sequence was defined by the CDR3 nucleotide sequence when primers matched, and otherwise by the CDR3 amino acid sequence together with the Vbeta and Jbeta genes. As a correction for sorting error, sequences shared between sorted populations at a frequency ratio of 2:1 or less were discarded, and the remaining shared sequences were assigned to the higher population. Sequences were defined as donor-reactive when expanded at least 5-fold in CFSE-low cells versus unstimulated cells and present at a frequency of at least 0.01% in CFSE-low cells. Repertoire divergence was quantified by Jensen-Shannon divergence using the top 100 TCRbeta sequences ranked by frequency. For samples with multiple sequencing runs, sorting error was corrected in each run separately before the runs were combined. The source is immuneACCESS, and TCRdb retained only in-frame sequences with V and J called. Part of the clones is not carried over; for the studies checked, unresolved V genes explain less than half of this, and the remainder is unexplained. V and J calls and clone size are those listed in that table; D and trimming were worked out from the DNA. The sample table lists about 50,000 clones, roughly nine tenths of them with a count of one. The ten largest account for around 15% of the sample.

The chain is encoded by TRBV6-5 joined to TRBJ2-3; TRBD2 is a possible D gene, resting on 6 matching bases. The sequences come from CD8+ T cells from blood (PBMCs), collected 12 months after the transplant. The clonotype originates from a human patient who received a combined kidney and bone marrow transplant. Following transplantation, T cells from the graft donor may be among those present. This receptor carries the CDR3 CASSYVRGYTDTQYF. The nucleotide sequence reads as follows: TGTGCCAGCAGTTATGTTCGGGGGTACACAGATACGCAGTATTTT.